This T cell receptor (beta chain) comes out of a study of cytomegalovirus exposure and HLA in healthy donors. Note on this clone: Antigen unknown.

The CDR3 runs to 11 residues. Trimming left V 4 bases short and J 4 bases short, with 5 bases between. Germline CDR1 SGDLS, CDR2 YYNGEE. Study conclusions and caveats: Under in vitro conditions, a few CMV-associated chains were confirmed as specific for CMV antigens. Altogether, some 160 TCR beta chains were recorded as cytomegalovirus-associated. Across donors, most TCRs were seen rarely, yet some public ones were widespread.

Assay: immunoSEQ multiplex PCR; the TCRdb copy retains only in-frame clones and omits some. This table has about 190,000 clones, more than 65% appearing once. The genes are TRBV9 and TRBJ1-1; D is unclear. The sequence derives from a woman under 30 in good health and CMV-seropositive. The sample comprised PBMCs. The CDR3 DNA follows: TGTGCCAGCAGCTCTAGCACTGAAGCTTTCTTT. It specifies CASSSSTEAFF.